These 20 T cell receptor beta chains were sequenced from one sample in a study of T cell changes during pregnancy in multiple sclerosis (dated by TCRdb to between 2018 and 2021). Library preparation was by the immunoSEQ multiplex PCR assay. TCRdb carries this immuneACCESS record with in-frame sequences only. Its versions omit some clonotypes, under half of them owing to an unresolved V gene in the studies checked, with the rest unexplained. In all, the sample holds over 60,000 clones, and about nine tenths of those were seen once. The ten largest clones take up roughly 0.7% of the sample. Sample: peripheral blood, taken in the third trimester of pregnancy. These TCRs come from a female donor in good health, enrolled as a control in a pregnancy study.

The chain has TRBV15 and TRBJ1-4; D is ambiguous. This CDR3 has 16 amino acids. Trimming removed 3 bases from V and 0 bases from J, with 11 bases in between. Germline V gene sequence: CDR1 LNHNV, CDR2 YYDKDF (reference sequence). The CDR3 reads CATSRAPFATNEKLFF. CDR3 DNA: TGTGCCACCAGCAGGGCCCCCTTTGCAACTAATGAAAAACTGTTTTTT.

The gene calls are TRBV6-1 and TRBJ2-1; TRBD2 might be the D (5 bases). Looked up from germline, CDR1 is MNHNS and CDR2 is SASEGT. CDR3 length: 15 amino acids. Trimming removed 2 bases at V and 0 bases at J, with 8 bases between. The DNA for the CDR3 is TGTGCCAGCAGTGAACTAGGGAGCTCCTACAATGAGCAGTTCTTC. Its translation is CASSELGSSYNEQFF.

This clone was recorded only once. The chain joins TRBV6-1 to TRBJ2-7; D might be TRBD2 (5 bases). The germline CDR1 and CDR2 sequences are MNHNS and SASEGT. The germline V and J ends were trimmed by 2 bases and 1 base, with 9 bases remaining between them. The CDR3 runs to 14 residues. CDR3 coding DNA: TGTGCCAGCAGTGAAAGTAGAGGGTCCTACGAGCAGTACTTC. Its translation: CASSESRGSYEQYF.

The rearrangement links TRBV28 to TRBJ2-1; weak D call: TRBD2 (6 bases). Trimming stripped 6 bases from V and 7 bases from J, with 13 bases between. CDR1 MDHEN and CDR2 SYDVKM come from the germline V gene. The CDR3 spans 13 residues. CDR3 DNA: TGTGCCAGCAGCCGGGACTCCAGAAATGAGCAGTTCTTC. Amino acids: CASSRDSRNEQFF.

J is TRBJ1-2 and V is TRBV6-1; no reliable D call. The CDR3 length is 15 residues. CDR1 is MNHNS, CDR2 SASEGT, per germline. Trimming took off 2 bases at V and 11 bases at J, with 21 bases between the two ends. The CDR3 DNA reads TGTGCCAGCAGTGAATGGGGAGGGCCTAAATCACGATACACCTTC. Amino acid sequence: CASSEWGGPKSRYTF.

The count of this clone is one. This rearrangement joins TRBV28 to TRBJ2-5; 8 bases map to TRBD1. Per germline, CDR1 MDHEN and CDR2 SYDVKM. J gave up 5 bases and V 3 bases, and 14 bases lay outside the gene matches. The CDR3 has 17 residues. This CDR3 is CASSLITWTGMSETQYF. For the CDR3, the DNA is TGTGCCAGCAGTTTGATCACCTGGACAGGGATGTCGGAGACCCAGTACTTC.

The chain employs TRBV5-6 and TRBJ2-2; 7 bases match TRBD1. Trimming took 0 bases from V and 7 from J; bases not matched to a gene: 6. The CDR3 totals 15 residues. The germline V gene encodes CDR1 SGHDT and CDR2 YYEEEE. The CDR3 coding sequence is TGTGCCAGCAGCTTGGTCCAGGGGGTGGACGGGGAGCTGTTTTTT. This translates into CASSLVQGVDGELFF.

The chain couples TRBV6-6 to TRBJ1-6; perhaps TRBD1 as D (5 bases). The CDR3 has 16 amino acids. Between the trimmed V and J ends, which lost 5 bases and 5 bases, there was a span of 16 bases. From germline, CDR1 is MNHNY and CDR2 SVGAGI (reference sequence). CDR3 sequence reads: CASSPTVALNNSPLHF. The CDR3 DNA reads TGTGCCAGCAGTCCGACAGTGGCCCTCAATAATTCACCCCTCCACTTT.

The genes are TRBV5-1 and TRBJ1-4; 8 positions match TRBD1. V was clipped by 5 bases and J by 2 bases; unmatched bases: 8. The CDR3 consists of 16 residues. Germline-derived CDR1 and CDR2 are SGHRS and YFSETQ. CDR3 nucleotides: TGCGCCAGCAGTAGGCAGGGGGCGCCGACTAATGAAAAACTGTTTTTT. This sequence encodes CASSRQGAPTNEKLFF.

This rearrangement joins TRBV6-1 to TRBJ2-7; 13 nucleotides agree with TRBD2. This CDR3 is 18 amino acids long. With V trimmed by 4 bases and J by 1 base, 10 bases remained unmatched. CDR1 and CDR2 from the germline V gene are MNHNS and SASEGT. CDR3 nucleotide sequence: TGTGCCAGCAGTGGGACTAGCGGGAGTCCCACCTTATCCTACGAGCAGTACTTC. Protein sequence: CASSGTSGSPTLSYEQYF.

The chain carries TRBV7-2 and TRBJ1-3; the D is unclear. Looked up from germline, CDR1 is SGHTA and CDR2 is FQGNSA. The CDR3 is 15 amino acids. V was cut by 5 bases and J by 3 bases, with 14 bases left in between. The DNA for the CDR3 is TGTGCCAGCAGCGTTAGCGGCAGCCTTGGAAACACCATATATTTT. Translating gives CASSVSGSLGNTIYF.

The rearrangement uses TRBV11-2 and TRBJ1-4; 10 bases are shared with TRBD1. This CDR3 comprises 15 residues. CDR1 SGHAT and CDR2 FQNNGV come from the germline V gene. The junction had 3 bases not matched to a gene; V was cut back by 2 bases and J by 6 bases. The CDR3 region has the DNA TGTGCCAGCAGCTTACGGGGGACAGGGGATGAAAAACTGTTTTTT. Amino acid sequence: CASSLRGTGDEKLFF.

The chain combines TRBV2 with TRBJ1-1; 12 nucleotides line up with TRBD1. Unmatched junction bases numbered 10, after V lost 10 bases and J lost 7 bases. Germline V lookup: CDR1 SNHLY, CDR2 FYNNEI. The CDR3 covers 14 residues. CDR3: CATESGQGAVEAFF. CDR3 DNA sequence: TGTGCCACCGAATCGGGACAGGGGGCAGTTGAAGCTTTCTTT.

The chain's CDR3 is CASSLRTGGIGNTIYF. CDR3 in DNA: TGTGCCAGCAGCTTACGGACAGGGGGCATTGGAAACACCATATATTTT. This chain links TRBV7-6 with TRBJ1-3; 11 nucleotides agree with TRBD1. V trimming: 2 bases; J trimming: 3 bases; junction bases outside the gene matches: 3. CDR1 is SGHVS and CDR2 is FNYEAQ in the germline V gene. The CDR3 runs 16 residues.

The genes are TRBV19 and TRBJ2-7; D might be TRBD2 (5 bases). The CDR3 covers 14 residues. V was clipped by 3 bases and J by 3 bases, with 12 bases between them. CDR1 and CDR2 from the germline V gene are LNHDA and SQIVND (reference sequence). The CDR3 reads CASSINTGNYEQYF. The CDR3 bases are TGTGCCAGTAGTATTAATACGGGGAACTACGAGCAGTACTTC.

This chain connects TRBV10-3 to TRBJ2-7; no clear D. CDR1 ENHRY and CDR2 SYGVKD come from the germline V gene. Trimming stripped 3 bases from V and 0 bases from J, with 9 bases between. The CDR3 sequence is 14 residues long. In DNA form, the CDR3 reads TGTGCCATCAGTGACCCGGGTCGCTCCTACGAGCAGTACTTC. Amino acids: CAISDPGRSYEQYF.

The DNA for the CDR3 is TGTGCCAGCAGCTCCTGGGAGCCTCCAGAGACCCAGTACTTC. Amino acids: CASSSWEPPETQYF. The rearrangement links TRBV7-9 to TRBJ2-5; possible D gene TRBD2, 5 bases. Germline V gene lookup returns CDR1 SEHNR and CDR2 FQNEAQ (reference sequence). V was shortened by 4 bases and J by 4 bases, with 13 bases between the two germline ends. The CDR3 has 14 residues.

As to this clone: The junction shows a germline mismatch at one end, possibly a read error. The chain is built from TRBV6-1 and TRBJ2-1; perhaps TRBD2 as D (5 bases). The CDR3 loop spans 11 amino acids. The V gene's germline CDR1 is MNHNS and CDR2 SASEGT. The CDR3 sequence is CASTDYHEQFF. CDR3 DNA: TGTGCCAGCACTGACTACCATGAGCAGTTCTTC.

The chain links TRBV11-2 to TRBJ1-1, with D hard to call. CDR1 and CDR2 (germline): SGHAT, FQNNGV. This CDR3 region has 15 residues. V was cut by 5 bases and J by 1 base, with 14 bases left in between. CDR3 sequence: CASSPRRVQNTEAFF. As DNA, the CDR3 is TGTGCCAGCAGCCCGCGTCGGGTCCAGAACACTGAAGCTTTCTTT.

CDR3 sequence (DNA): TGTGCCAGCAGCGTAAGTCGGGCTAGCGGCACAGATACGCAGTATTTT. Translating it yields CASSVSRASGTDTQYF. The J gene is TRBJ2-3, the V gene TRBV9; D might be TRBD2 (6 bases). The germline V gene encodes CDR1 SGDLS and CDR2 YYNGEE. Deletions cut 1 base from V and 1 base from J, with 13 bases between. The CDR3 runs 16 residues.